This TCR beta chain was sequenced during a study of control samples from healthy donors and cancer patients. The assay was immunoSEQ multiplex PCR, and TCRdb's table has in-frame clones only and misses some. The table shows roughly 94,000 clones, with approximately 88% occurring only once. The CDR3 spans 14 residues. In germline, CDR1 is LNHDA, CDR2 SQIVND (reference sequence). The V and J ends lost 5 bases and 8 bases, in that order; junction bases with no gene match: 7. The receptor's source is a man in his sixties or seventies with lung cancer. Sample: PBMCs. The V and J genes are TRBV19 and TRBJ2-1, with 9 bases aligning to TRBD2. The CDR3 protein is CASSRGGALDEQFF. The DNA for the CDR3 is TGTGCCAGTAGTCGCGGGGGGGCCTTGGATGAGCAGTTCTTC.